This paragraph covers one T cell receptor (beta chain) sequence. Its antigen is not identified. In the PCR, 60 Vbeta and 13 Jbeta primers were used. As processed by the authors: Per a later analysis, the number of unique TCR beta chains was some 75 million, of which 9 million to 14 million were shared. The assay was immunoSEQ multiplex PCR, and TCRdb's table has in-frame clones only and misses some. V, J and clone size derive from that table, while D and trimming were established from the DNA sequence. The table records under 200,000 clones, over 75% of them present only once. This entry belongs to a study of cytomegalovirus exposure and HLA in healthy donors. Study-level information: A data release that came early held approximately 85 million unique TCRs from HLA-typed donors.

Trimming took 7 bases from V and 5 from J, leaving 11 bases between them. CDR1 and CDR2 from the germline V gene are DFQATT and SNEGSKA (reference sequence). This CDR3 is 11 amino acids long. Study-wide results and limits: Within an earlier analysis, most TCR beta V segments proved productive either about 87% or about 30% of the time.

This sequence was found in a woman between 50 and 59 years old in good health and CMV-seropositive. The chain uses TRBV20-1 and TRBJ2-5; D perhaps matches TRBD2 (6 bases). The specimen sequenced was PBMCs. The DNA of the CDR3 is TGCAGTGGGTCGGAGGGGGAGACCCAGTACTTC. This codes for CSGSEGETQYF.